One TCR beta chain is described in this entry. Its antigen is as yet unknown. Amplification of TCR beta CDR3 regions used RNA as the template. The study used the HTBI primer set for a first-round RT-PCR of the TCR CDR3. TCRdb processed the multiplex PCR reads anew with MiXCR; each CDR3 protein has one entry. The sample lists approximately 710,000 distinct CDR3 sequences; 17% were seen once. Absence of ophthalmopathy progression within 18 months defined stable Graves' hyperthyroidism. This CDR3 has 13 residues. V was clipped by 5 bases and J by 4 bases, with 11 bases between them. This specimen belongs to a study of T cells in Graves' hyperthyroidism and ophthalmopathy. Study-wide results and caveats: Blood also contained most expanded thyroid clonotypes above 0.001. A model using 13 V-J features told ophthalmopathy apart from stable hyperthyroidism. Ophthalmopathy, which appeared later, was predicted by the model a median about 5.9 months before onset.

The V gene is TRBV12-3 or TRBV12-4, the J gene TRBJ1-2; D possibly corresponds to TRBD1 (6 bases). The source material was blood. The TCR originated in a man in his fifties or sixties with Graves' hyperthyroidism. CDR3 loop: CASSTDRLYGYTF. The DNA of the CDR3 is TGTGCCAGCAGTACCGACAGGCTCTATGGCTACACCTTC.